Below, 3 T cell receptor beta chains from the same sample are listed, as sequenced in a study of T cells in Graves' hyperthyroidism and ophthalmopathy (dated by TCRdb to about 2019). The library was produced with multiplex PCR. The sequencer was an Illumina HiSeq 2000. TCR beta CDR3 regions were amplified from RNA transcripts. The TCR CDR3 was subjected to a first round of RT-PCR using the HTBI primer set and the Qiagen OneStep RT-PCR kit. Clones were called with MiXCR by TCRdb after fastp trimmed the public reads at Q25, and only in-frame beta chains were retained. Identical CDR3 protein sequences are pooled into one entry, listed with their most common genes and DNA. A total of 550,000 to 800,000 distinct CDR3 sequences appear in this sample, over 15% of them only once. Together, the top ten hold 8.4% of the sample. What was sequenced was blood. The receptor source for this set is a young man with Graves' hyperthyroidism.

This clonotype was counted at least ten times. V is TRBV20-1 and J is TRBJ2-7; TRBD2 might be the D (6 bases). This CDR3 has 13 residues. Germline CDR1 reads DFQATT; CDR2 reads SNEGSKA (reference sequence). V lost 0 bases and J lost 8, with 14 bases in between. CDR3 protein: CSARDPAGFQQYF. CDR3 sequence (DNA): TGCAGTGCTAGAGATCCGGCGGGGTTCCAGCAGTACTTC.

This clonotype was seen ten or more times. This chain uses TRBV18 with TRBJ2-1; 7 positions match TRBD1. Looked up from germline, CDR1 is KGHSH and CDR2 is LQKENI. The CDR3 runs to 14 residues. V shed 4 bases, J shed 7 bases, and the junction held 7 bases outside the gene matches. In DNA, the CDR3 is TGTGCCAGCTCACAGGGGACAGTGGGAAATGAGCAGTTCTTC. Its protein is CASSQGTVGNEQFF.

To note about this clonotype: Germline is not matched at one junction end, which may reflect a read error. V and J are TRBV9 and TRBJ2-5; D is unclear. The length of the CDR3 is 14 residues. Germline V gives CDR1 SGDLS, CDR2 YYNGEE. In DNA, the CDR3 is TGCGCCAGCAGCTGGACCCCGGGTGGCGAGACCCAGTACTTC. Protein product: CASSWTPGGETQYF. The full variable domain, its missing parts supplied by reference TRBV9 and TRBJ2-5, is DSGVTQTPKHLITATGQRVTLRCSPRSGDLSVYWYQQSLDQGLQFLIQYYNGEERAKGNILERFSAQQFPDLHSELNLSSLELGDSALYFCASSWTPGGETQYFGPGTRLLVL.